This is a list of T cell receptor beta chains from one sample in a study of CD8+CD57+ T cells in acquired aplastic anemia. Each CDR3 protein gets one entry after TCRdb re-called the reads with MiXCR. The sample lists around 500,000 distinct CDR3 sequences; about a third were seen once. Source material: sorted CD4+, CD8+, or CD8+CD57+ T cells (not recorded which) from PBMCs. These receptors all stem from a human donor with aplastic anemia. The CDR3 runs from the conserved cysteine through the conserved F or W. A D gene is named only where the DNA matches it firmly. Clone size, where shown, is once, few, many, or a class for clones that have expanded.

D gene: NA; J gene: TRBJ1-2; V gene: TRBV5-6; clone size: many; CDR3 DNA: TGTGCCAGCAGCCAATTACAGGCAAGTGGCTACACCTTC; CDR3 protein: CASSQLQASGYTF
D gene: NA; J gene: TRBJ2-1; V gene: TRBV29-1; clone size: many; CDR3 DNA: TGCAGCGTCTCAGAGTTAGGGGGAGGTGAGCAGTTCTTC; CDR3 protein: CSVSELGGGEQFF
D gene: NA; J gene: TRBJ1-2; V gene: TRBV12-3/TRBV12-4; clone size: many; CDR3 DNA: TGTGCCAGCAGTGCTAACAGGGATTTGGACTACACCTTC; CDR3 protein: CASSANRDLDYTF
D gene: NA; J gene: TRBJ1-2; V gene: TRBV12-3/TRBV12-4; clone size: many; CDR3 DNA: TGTGCCAGCAGTTTAGCGAGGTTCGGTGGCTACACCTTC; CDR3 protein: CASSLARFGGYTF
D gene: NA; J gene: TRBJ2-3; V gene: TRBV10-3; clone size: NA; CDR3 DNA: TGTGCCATCAGTGTAACAGGGGGGGTGGCAGATACGCAGTATTTT; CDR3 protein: CAISVTGGVADTQYF
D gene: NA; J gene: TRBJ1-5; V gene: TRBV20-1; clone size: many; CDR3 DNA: TGCAGTGCTAGTTCACAGCCCTATAGCAATCAGCCCCAGCATTTT; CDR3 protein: CSASSQPYSNQPQHF
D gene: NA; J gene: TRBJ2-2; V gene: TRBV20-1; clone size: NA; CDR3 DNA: TGCAGTGCGGCGAGAACCGGGACACCTAACACCGGGGAGCTGTTTTTT; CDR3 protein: CSAARTGTPNTGELFF
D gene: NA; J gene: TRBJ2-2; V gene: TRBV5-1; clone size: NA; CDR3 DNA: TGCGCCAGCAGCACGGACGGGAACACCGGGGAGCTGTTTTTT; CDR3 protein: CASSTDGNTGELFF
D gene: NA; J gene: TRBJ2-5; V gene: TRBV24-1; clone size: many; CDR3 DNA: TGTGCCACCAGTGCCCCGAGCACGACCCAGTACTTC; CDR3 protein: CATSAPSTTQYF
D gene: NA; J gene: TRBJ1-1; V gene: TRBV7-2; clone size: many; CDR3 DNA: TGTGCCACCTCGAAGGGCCGGACTGAAGCTTTCTTT; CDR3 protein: CATSKGRTEAFF
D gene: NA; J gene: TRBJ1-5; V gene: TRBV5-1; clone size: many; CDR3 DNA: TGCGCCAGCAGCCCTGACAGAGCGGGTCAGCCCCAGCATTTT; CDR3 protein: CASSPDRAGQPQHF
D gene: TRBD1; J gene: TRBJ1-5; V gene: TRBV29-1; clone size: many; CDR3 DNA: TGCAGCGTTATAGGACAGGGAAATCAGCCCCAGCATTTT; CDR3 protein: CSVIGQGNQPQHF
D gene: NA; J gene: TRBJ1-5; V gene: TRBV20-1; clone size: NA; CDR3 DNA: TGCAGTGCAGAGTATAGCAATCAGCCCCAGCATTTT; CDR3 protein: CSAEYSNQPQHF
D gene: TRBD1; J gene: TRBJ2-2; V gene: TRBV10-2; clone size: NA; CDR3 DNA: TGCGCCAGCAGTCCACTTCGACAGGGGTCCGGGGAGCTGTTTTTT; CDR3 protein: CASSPLRQGSGELFF
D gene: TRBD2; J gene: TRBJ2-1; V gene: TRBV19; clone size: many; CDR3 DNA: TGTGCCAGTAGTATTTCGCTAGCGGGGGACAATGAGCAGTTCTTC; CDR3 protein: CASSISLAGDNEQFF